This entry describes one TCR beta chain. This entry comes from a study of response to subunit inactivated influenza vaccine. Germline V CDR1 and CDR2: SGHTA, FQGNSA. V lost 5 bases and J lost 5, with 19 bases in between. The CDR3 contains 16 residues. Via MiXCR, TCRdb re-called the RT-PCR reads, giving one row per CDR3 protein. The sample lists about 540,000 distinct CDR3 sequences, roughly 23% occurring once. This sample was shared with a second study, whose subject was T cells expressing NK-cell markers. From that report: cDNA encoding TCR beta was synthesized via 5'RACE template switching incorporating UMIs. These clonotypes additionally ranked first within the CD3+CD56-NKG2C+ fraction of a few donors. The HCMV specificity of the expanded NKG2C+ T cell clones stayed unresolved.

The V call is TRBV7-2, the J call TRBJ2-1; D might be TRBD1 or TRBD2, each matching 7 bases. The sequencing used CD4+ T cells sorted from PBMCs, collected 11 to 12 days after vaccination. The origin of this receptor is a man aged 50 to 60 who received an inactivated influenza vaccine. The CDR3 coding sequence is TGTGCCAGCAGCCTCCAAGCGGGACAGAAACACAATGAGCAGTTCTTC. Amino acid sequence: CASSLQAGQKHNEQFF.